These T cell receptor beta chains were read from a single sample in a study of T cells in Graves' hyperthyroidism and ophthalmopathy. MiXCR was run by TCRdb on the multiplex PCR reads, yielding one entry per CDR3 protein. This sample has fewer than 650,000 distinct CDR3 sequences, with over 12% found just once. Material: blood. These receptors were taken from a woman aged 40 to 50 with Graves' ophthalmopathy. Both conserved end residues are part of each CDR3. The order of the fields is CDR3 length, V gene, J gene, CDR3 protein.

length: 14; V: TRBV28; J: TRBJ2-7; CDR3: CASSSLRGAYEQYF
length: 17; V: TRBV6-1; J: TRBJ1-6; CDR3: CASRPYGEGSYNSPLHF
length: 13; V: TRBV6-2/TRBV6-3; J: TRBJ1-5; CDR3: CASSSQINQPQHF
length: 15; V: TRBV5-1; J: TRBJ2-7; CDR3: CASSSGLAAQRKQYF
length: 16; V: TRBV9; J: TRBJ2-2; CDR3: CASSGTSGMNTGVLFF
length: 15; V: TRBV7-9; J: TRBJ1-2; CDR3: CASSPPRGLARGYTF
length: 13; V: TRBV29-1; J: TRBJ2-5; CDR3: CSVEGQPQETQYF
length: 13; V: TRBV19; J: TRBJ1-1; CDR3: CASTPSWSTEAFF
length: 15; V: TRBV27; J: TRBJ1-3; CDR3: CASSPRLVARNTIYF
length: 14; V: TRBV3-1; J: TRBJ1-1; CDR3: CASSQVGSKTEAFF
length: 15; V: TRBV6-1; J: TRBJ1-5; CDR3: CASIGQGVSNQPQHF
length: 14; V: TRBV28; J: TRBJ2-7; CDR3: CASEQAAGGYEQYF
length: 18; V: TRBV6-2/TRBV6-3; J: TRBJ2-7; CDR3: CASSYPTMVSGSSYEQYF
length: 16; V: TRBV19; J: TRBJ1-1; CDR3: CASVQGGGIMNTEAFF
length: 15; V: TRBV7-9; J: TRBJ2-7; CDR3: CASSSTLAGAYEQYF
length: 13; V: TRBV11-2; J: TRBJ1-1; CDR3: CASSLGGAGQAFF
length: 16; V: TRBV28; J: TRBJ2-1; CDR3: CASSPQTSGDYNEQFF
length: 16; V: TRBV18; J: TRBJ1-2; CDR3: CASSPRGRESFYGYTF
length: 14; V: TRBV6-1; J: TRBJ1-1; CDR3: CASSERTGGTEAFF
length: 14; V: TRBV24-1; J: TRBJ2-2; CDR3: CATSDGWSSGELFF
length: 15; V: TRBV7-3; J: TRBJ1-1; CDR3: CASSLTGQGVSEAFF
length: 14; V: TRBV6-5; J: TRBJ1-1; CDR3: CASLRRGDSHEAFF
length: 16; V: TRBV7-3; J: TRBJ2-7; CDR3: CASSHEHSDRDYEQYF
length: 13; V: TRBV19; J: TRBJ1-3; CDR3: CASSTGSGNTIYF
length: 14; V: TRBV6-1; J: TRBJ1-6; CDR3: CASSEFDRGSPLHF
length: 14; V: TRBV20-1; J: TRBJ1-2; CDR3: CSATPQTGGYGYTF
length: 16; V: TRBV4-2; J: TRBJ2-5; CDR3: CASSQGLAGGGETQYF
length: 13; V: TRBV11-2; J: TRBJ1-2; CDR3: CASSLNPLYGYTF
length: 15; V: TRBV6-1; J: TRBJ2-2; CDR3: CASSDGYPVTGELFF
length: 14; V: TRBV28; J: TRBJ1-5; CDR3: CASSLFDSNQPQHF
length: 15; V: TRBV27; J: TRBJ2-7; CDR3: CASRPVGMISYEQYF
length: 17; V: TRBV19; J: TRBJ1-3; CDR3: CASSSRQRLSSGNTIYF
length: 18; V: TRBV6-1; J: TRBJ2-4; CDR3: CASSRGTSGSSAKNIQYF
length: 11; V: TRBV6-2/TRBV6-3; J: TRBJ2-2; CDR3: CASSRRGELFF
length: 12; V: TRBV12-3/TRBV12-4; J: TRBJ2-3; CDR3: CASSPAGDTQYF
length: 13; V: TRBV6-1; J: TRBJ1-1; CDR3: CATYRGRNTEAFF
length: 17; V: TRBV20-1; J: TRBJ2-5; CDR3: CSARDQLGGFEGETQYF
length: 14; V: TRBV30; J: TRBJ1-5; CDR3: CAWRDRVGNQPQHF
length: 16; V: TRBV11-1; J: TRBJ2-7; CDR3: CASTSGVAGGLGEQYF
length: 14; V: TRBV7-6; J: TRBJ2-7; CDR3: CASIPASGGYEQYF
length: 14; V: TRBV6-1; J: TRBJ2-2; CDR3: CATSTGGDTGELFF
length: 15; V: TRBV9; J: TRBJ1-2; CDR3: CASSVGADGGYGYTF
length: 18; V: TRBV30; J: TRBJ1-6; CDR3: CAWSVLGELSSYNSPLHF
length: 11; V: TRBV30; J: TRBJ2-2; CDR3: CAWRRAGELVF
length: 14; V: TRBV27; J: TRBJ2-7; CDR3: CASSTRLEPYEQYF
length: 16; V: TRBV12-3/TRBV12-4; J: TRBJ2-5; CDR3: CASSSGTAKGIETQYF
length: 14; V: TRBV7-9; J: TRBJ2-7; CDR3: CASSPTSTEYEQYF
length: 14; V: TRBV6-1; J: TRBJ1-1; CDR3: CASSEGRDSTEAFF
length: 12; V: TRBV12-3/TRBV12-4; J: TRBJ2-5; CDR3: CASSPEAETQYF
length: 15; V: TRBV19; J: TRBJ2-7; CDR3: CASSRTGIVPYEQYF
length: 13; V: TRBV6-5; J: TRBJ2-5; CDR3: CASSYDGGETQYF
length: 14; V: TRBV29-1; J: TRBJ2-2; CDR3: CSAISGRSPGELFF
length: 11; V: TRBV7-9; J: TRBJ2-7; CDR3: CASSFMDEQYF
length: 14; V: TRBV2; J: TRBJ1-5; CDR3: CASSHDTSGQPQHF
length: 17; V: TRBV6-1; J: TRBJ1-1; CDR3: CASSVTSRGTGNTEAFF
length: 13; V: TRBV28; J: TRBJ2-7; CDR3: CASTPLALHEQYF
length: 14; V: TRBV12-3/TRBV12-4; J: TRBJ2-7; CDR3: CASSMTGGLYEQYF
length: 17; V: TRBV11-3; J: TRBJ2-4; CDR3: CASSLAGRGVAKNIQYF
length: 15; V: TRBV19; J: TRBJ2-7; CDR3: CASSISGQGRYEQYF